The 3 T cell receptor beta chains listed next were all sequenced from one sample in a study of T cells in Graves' hyperthyroidism and ophthalmopathy (dated by TCRdb to the late 2010s). Libraries were constructed by multiplex PCR. The data were produced on an Illumina HiSeq 2000. TCR beta CDR3 regions were amplified from RNA transcripts. The first round of RT-PCR for the TCR CDR3 was performed with the HTBI primer set and the Qiagen OneStep RT-PCR kit. The public reads were reanalyzed by TCRdb: fastp trimming at Q25, MiXCR alignment, in-frame beta chains only. Here each entry gathers all rows of one CDR3 protein and keeps the most common genes and DNA. This sample has 600,000 or so distinct CDR3 sequences in its table, and roughly 15% of those were observed once. In total, the top ten clones hold around an eighth of the sample. What was sequenced was blood. The receptors derive from a woman between 50 and 59 years old with Graves' ophthalmopathy.

This rearrangement joins TRBV20-1 to TRBJ2-5; D unresolved. V was clipped by 7 bases and J by 1 base, with 13 bases between them. The CDR3 is made up of 13 amino acids. In germline, CDR1 is DFQATT, CDR2 SNEGSKA (reference sequence). The CDR3 bases are TGCAGTGGACTCGGCGCTATCCAAGAGACCCAGTACTTC. The encoded protein is CSGLGAIQETQYF.

The chain joins TRBV11-2 to TRBJ1-6, with 7 bases fitting TRBD1. From germline, CDR1 is SGHAT and CDR2 FQNNGV. The ends lost 0 bases at V and 11 bases at J; junction bases unmatched: 4. The CDR3 is made up of 14 amino acids. The DNA of the CDR3 is TGTGCCAGCAGCTTAGACCGGGACAGTACACCCCTCCACTTT. Translated: CASSLDRDSTPLHF. The full variable domain, its missing parts supplied by reference TRBV11-2 and TRBJ1-6, is EAGVAQSPRYKIIEKRQSVAFWCNPISGHATLYWYQQILGQGPKLLIQFQNNGVVDDSQLPKDRFSAERLKGVDSTLKIQPAKLEDSAVYLCASSLDRDSTPLHFGNGTRLTVT.

V usage is TRBV5-4 and J usage is TRBJ2-1; 9 nucleotides align to TRBD2. Trimming removed 4 bases from V and 4 bases from J; junction bases left unmatched: 6. There are 15 residues in the CDR3. CDR1 is SGHNT and CDR2 is YYREEE in the germline V gene (reference sequence). In DNA form, the CDR3 reads TGTGCCAGCAGCAGCCCTAGCGGGATATACAATGAGCAGTTCTTC. Amino acids: CASSSPSGIYNEQFF.